This TCR beta chain was sequenced for a study of neurological immune-mediated disorders. This clonotype was counted many times. The junction departs from the called germline gene at one end, perhaps through a read error. TCRdb re-derived calls from the 5' RACE reads in MiXCR, one entry per CDR3 protein. The sample records tens of thousands of distinct CDR3 sequences, approximately 1.5% being singletons. CDR3 length: 15 amino acids. CDR1 and CDR2 (germline): KGHSH, LQKENI. Sample: PBMCs. This TCR was sampled from a woman aged 30 to 39 with multiple sclerosis. This chain connects TRBV18 to TRBJ2-3; TRBD1 aligns across 7 bases. CDR3 loop: CASSPRDRTTDTQYF. The CDR3 DNA sequence: TGTGCCAGTTCACCAAGGGACAGAACAACGGATACGCAGTATTTT.